This T cell receptor beta chain was identified during a study of shared clonotypes between healthy human individuals (dated by TCRdb to 2018 to 2021). Study-level background: The cohort included a few men and two women between 18 and 49 years of age. The study deeply sequenced blood TCR repertoires of five healthy adults to estimate repertoire size and the extent of clonotype sharing between individuals. Different laboratories and diverse techniques were used to prepare libraries and sequence TCR repertoires, to increase sequencing depth and limit assay-specific biases. Between about 0.85 and 10 billion PBMCs per donor were obtained by leukapheresis.

Regarding this clone: What this receptor recognizes is not known. Per-base quality was not reported, and no clone a single base away is much larger than it.

Results the study describes overall, beyond this receptor: Sampling was restricted to blood, and TCR repertoires in tissue are likely to differ from TCR repertoires in blood. Because the study included a small number of donors, the genetic and exposure-history diversity represented was limited. Based on pairwise subsampling, the degree of clonotype sharing among donors was expected to be affected by sequencing depth.

Healthy HIV-negative adults with no recently reported acute infections or vaccinations were included as donors. All donors were Caucasian adults living in Nashville, Tennessee, USA. For unsorted samples, roughly 86 million PBMCs were counted and genomic DNA was extracted with the QIAamp DNA Blood Mini kit. After blood collection by leukapheresis, PBMCs were isolated using Ficoll-Histopaque density gradient centrifugation and then cryopreserved in the vapor phase of liquid nitrogen. TCR CDR3 regions were amplified from genomic DNA by multiplex PCR using the deep immunoSEQ assay. Extracted genomic DNA from each cell subset was spread evenly across all wells of several immunoSEQ 96-well plates, with each plate serving as a replicate. For unsorted PBMC, each replicate PCR was loaded with approximately 0.3 ug genomic DNA, equivalent to about 33,000 T cell genomes. Genomic DNA from unsorted PBMC was sequenced over ten immunoSEQ deep assay plates. Purified libraries were measured with a Qubit 3.0 fluorometer, size-checked on a Bioanalyzer 2100, and measured again with the KAPA Library Quantification kit. A separate single-read 150-cycle Illumina NextSeq 550 flow cell was used to sequence each immunoSEQ 96-well plate. On the study's bioinformatics: Because the immunoSEQ output held only junctional sequences and lacked quality scores, the filtering could not match the filtering applied to full-length reads. To assign V/J genes and CDR3, sequences were annotated using PyIR, a Python wrapper for IgBLAST v1.9, with IMGT germline references. Reads with weak V/J assignments (E-value above 1e-6), missing CDR3, stop codons, out-of-frame junctions, or ambiguous translated residues were removed. V3J clonotypes were defined as sequences sharing an identical inferred V gene, J gene, and CDR3 amino acid sequence. To compute the percentage overlap between repertoires, the number of shared unique clonotypes was divided by the size of the smaller repertoire. Repertoire richness was assessed with RTK rarefaction, the Chao1 estimator, and Recon v2.1 estimates of unobserved clonotypes. The immuneACCESS repertoire file appears here via TCRdb, limited to in-frame rearrangements. These files lack a portion of the clones; in checked studies, under half of the deficit traces to unresolved V genes, and the cause of the others is not known. D and trimming come from the DNA, and the V and J calls and clone size come from that table. The sample table contains more than 400,000 clones; only one count was recorded for approximately 78% of them. The ten largest make up more than 10% of the sample.

Sequencing was carried out using PBMCs. This clonotype was sampled from a middle-aged woman in good health. Some clones in this sample may be carry-over from other donors' samples.

CDR3 sequence: CASKMAGHGYEQYF. The DNA is as follows: TGTGCCAGCAAGATGGCGGGGCACGGGTACGAGCAGTACTTC. The rearranged segments are TRBV2 and TRBJ2-7; 6 matching bases give a weak D call of TRBD2. V is clipped by 7 bases and J by 4 bases, and the sequence between their germline boundaries is 17 bases long. Including cysteine and phenylalanine, the CDR3 has 14 amino acids. Only the CDR3 portion is preserved as DNA: 42 bases, with reading frame beginning at the first base. In the germline V gene, CDR1 corresponds to SNHLY and CDR2 to FYNNEI.